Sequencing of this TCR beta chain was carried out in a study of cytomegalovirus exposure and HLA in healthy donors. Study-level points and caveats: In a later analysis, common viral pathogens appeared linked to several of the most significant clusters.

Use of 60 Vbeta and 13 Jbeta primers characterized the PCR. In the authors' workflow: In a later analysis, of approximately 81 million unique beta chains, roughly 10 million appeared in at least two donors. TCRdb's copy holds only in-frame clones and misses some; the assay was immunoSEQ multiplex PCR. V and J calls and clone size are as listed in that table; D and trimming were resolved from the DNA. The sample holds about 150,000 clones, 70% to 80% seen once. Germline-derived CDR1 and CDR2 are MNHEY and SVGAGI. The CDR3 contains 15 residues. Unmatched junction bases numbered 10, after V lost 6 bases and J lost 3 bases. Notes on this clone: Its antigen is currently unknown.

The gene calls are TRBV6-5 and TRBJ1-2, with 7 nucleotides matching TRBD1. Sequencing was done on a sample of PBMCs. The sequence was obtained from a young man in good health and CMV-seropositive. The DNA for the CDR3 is TGTGCCAGCAGCCATACCGGGACAGAGTACTATGGCTACACCTTC. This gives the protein CASSHTGTEYYGYTF.